The 32 T cell receptor beta chains presented below share a single source sample, sequenced in a study of beta chain features in type 1 diabetes. Study observations and caveats: When Type 1 diabetes patients were examined, their TCRB CDR3s proved moderately but significantly shorter in all four CD4+ subsets.

The entirety of the isolated RNA underwent reverse transcription, so expressed TCRB transcripts were sequenced. Repertoires were generated with immunoSEQ multiplex PCR, while TCRdb's copy carries only in-frame clones and drops some. Among roughly 150,000 clones, 6.5% to 8.5% were seen once, and the ten largest hold around 0.5%. Antigen specificity for these receptors is unknown. Material: central memory CD4+ T cells from blood. The source of these receptors is a woman between 18 and 29 years old with type 1 diabetes.

In its sample, this clone was seen a few times. The rearrangement uses TRBV29-1 and TRBJ2-7, with D possibly being TRBD2 (5 bases). The V end lost 3 bases, the J end lost 6 bases, and 12 bases lay between the germline ends. This CDR3 has 12 residues. Per the germline V gene, CDR1 is SQVTM and CDR2 is ANQGSEA. CDR3 nucleotide sequence: TGCAGCGTTGAGGTGGGAGTTGGCGAGCAGTACTTC. This sequence encodes CSVEVGVGEQYF.

This clone occurred a few times. The chain carries TRBV28 and TRBJ1-2; TRBD1 matches 8 bases. After removal of 2 bases from V and 3 bases from J, the junction contained 5 bases not matched to a gene. Looked up from germline, CDR1 is MDHEN and CDR2 is SYDVKM. There are 15 residues in the CDR3. The CDR3 loop is CASSLHGQGYYGYTF. The CDR3 nucleotides read TGTGCCAGCAGTTTACATGGACAGGGATACTATGGCTACACCTTC.

A few counts support this clone. The chain employs TRBV5-6 and TRBJ1-5, with D possibly being TRBD1 (5 bases). Germline lookup yields CDR1 SGHDT and CDR2 YYEEEE. CDR3 length: 16 residues. Between the trimmed V and J ends, which lost 4 bases and 2 bases, there was a span of 16 bases. In DNA, the CDR3 is TGTGCCAGCAGCAGATCCAGGGATTTTGGCAATCAGCCCCAGCATTTT. Translated: CASSRSRDFGNQPQHF. Filled out from reference TRBV5-6 and TRBJ1-5, the complete variable domain reads DAGVTQSPTHLIKTRGQQVTLRCSPKSGHDTVSWYQQALGQGPQFIFQYYEEEERQRGNFPDRFSGHQFPNYSSELNVNALLLGDSALYLCASSRSRDFGNQPQHFGDGTRLSIL.

CDR3 sequence (DNA): TGTGCCAGCAGGGAGGGTAGGGGGCATCAAGAGACCCAGTACTTC. It is translated as CASREGRGHQETQYF. J is TRBJ2-5 and V is TRBV25-1, with D possibly being TRBD1 (7 bases). Trimming took 6 bases from V and 2 from J, leaving 16 bases between them. This CDR3 spans 15 amino acids. Germline CDR1 MGHDK, CDR2 SYGVNS.

This clone has more than one count but fewer than ten. The genes are TRBV27 and TRBJ1-5; D is unclear. The germline gives CDR1 MNHEY, CDR2 SMNVEV (reference sequence). Trimming took off 5 bases at V and 6 bases at J, with 20 bases between the two ends. CDR3 length equals 16 residues. The CDR3 loop is CASSPLTAGKGQPQHF. As DNA, the CDR3 is TGTGCCAGCAGTCCGCTGACCGCGGGGAAGGGTCAGCCCCAGCATTTT.

In its sample, this clone was seen a few times. This chain uses TRBV7-3 with TRBJ2-1; 8 positions agree with TRBD2. Losses at the gene ends were 5 bases for V and 8 bases for J; bases not matched to a gene: 17. The CDR3 has 17 residues. CDR1 is SGHTA and CDR2 is FQGTGA in the germline V gene. The CDR3 loop is CASSPWGGREVTDEQFF. The CDR3 DNA follows: TGTGCCAGCAGCCCATGGGGGGGGCGGGAGGTTACGGATGAGCAGTTCTTC.

This clone was seen a few times. This chain links TRBV2 with TRBJ1-2; 9 bases are shared with TRBD1. The trim removed 3 bases at V and 2 bases at J, leaving 7 bases unmatched. The CDR3 totals 16 residues. CDR1 and CDR2 from the germline V gene are SNHLY and FYNNEI. CDR3 in DNA: TGTGCCAGCAGTGAGGACGACAGGGGGGGAAACTATGGCTACACCTTC. Translation: CASSEDDRGGNYGYTF. The whole variable domain, filled in from reference TRBV2 and TRBJ1-2, reads EPEVTQTPSHQVTQMGQEVILRCVPISNHLYFYWYRQILGQKVEFLVSFYNNEISEKSEIFDDQFSVERPDGSNFTLKIRSTKLEDSAMYFCASSEDDRGGNYGYTFGSGTRLTVV.

The genes are TRBV7-2 and TRBJ2-7, with no clear D. The CDR3 length is 13 residues. Trimming took off 2 bases at V and 1 base at J, with 6 bases between the two ends. From germline, CDR1 is SGHTA and CDR2 FQGNSA. CDR3 in amino acids: CASSLKQSYEQYF. The CDR3 nucleotides read TGTGCCAGCAGCTTAAAACAATCCTACGAGCAGTACTTC.

Only a few counts were recorded for this clone. The chain employs TRBV6-5 and TRBJ2-7; D perhaps matches TRBD2 (6 bases). The CDR3 loop spans 14 amino acids. Germline values: CDR1 MNHEY, CDR2 SVGAGI. V lost 0 bases and J 4 bases, leaving 10 bases between the germline ends. The CDR3 bases are TGTGCCAGCAGTTACTCGACCGGGGGATACGAGCAGTACTTC. This translates into CASSYSTGGYEQYF.

V gene TRBV7-6 combines with J gene TRBJ1-1, with a possible D match to TRBD1 (6 bases). V was cut by 3 bases and J by 1 base, with 9 bases left in between. This CDR3 contains 14 residues. The V gene's germline CDR1 is SGHVS and CDR2 FNYEAQ. DNA of the CDR3: TGTGCCAGCAGCTTGACGGACAGGAACACTGAAGCTTTCTTT. As protein: CASSLTDRNTEAFF.

V usage is TRBV19 and J usage is TRBJ1-2; TRBD1 aligns across 7 bases. The ends lost 6 bases at V and 3 bases at J; junction bases unmatched: 10. Germline-derived CDR1 and CDR2 are LNHDA and SQIVND (reference sequence). The CDR3 has 15 amino acids. CDR3 loop: CASSQNRGSDYGYTF. The CDR3 DNA reads TGTGCCAGTAGCCAAAACAGGGGTTCTGACTATGGCTACACCTTC. Looking up the rest from reference TRBV19 and TRBJ1-2 gives the full variable domain: DGGITQSPKYLFRKEGQNVTLSCEQNLNHDAMYWYRQDPGQGLRLIYYSQIVNDFQKGDIAEGYSVSREKKESFPLTVTSAQKNPTAFYLCASSQNRGSDYGYTFGSGTRLTVV.

The chain links TRBV6-5 to TRBJ2-7; perhaps TRBD1 as D (6 bases). In germline, CDR1 is MNHEY, CDR2 SVGAGI. The CDR3 loop spans 16 amino acids. V was clipped by 2 bases and J by 5 bases, with 19 bases between them. CDR3 region: CASSYPLQGSGHEQYF. CDR3 in DNA: TGTGCCAGCAGTTACCCCCTACAGGGCTCTGGGCACGAGCAGTACTTC.

This chain connects TRBV30 to TRBJ2-1; the match to TRBD1 covers 8 bases. J lost 4 bases, V lost 4 bases, and 9 bases had no gene match. The germline CDR1 and CDR2 sequences are GTSNPN and SVGIG (reference sequence). CDR3 size: 15 residues. The CDR3 loop is CAWKLRDRLYNEQFF. DNA for the CDR3: TGTGCCTGGAAACTTCGGGACAGGTTGTACAATGAGCAGTTCTTC.

In this sample, this clone turned up a few times. The J gene is TRBJ1-1, the V gene TRBV29-1; no firm D call. V dropped 5 bases and J dropped 5 bases, with 12 bases sitting between them. Germline CDR1 and CDR2: SQVTM and ANQGSEA. This CDR3 contains 12 residues. DNA of the CDR3: TGCAGCGTTCCAGGTCGGAGGACTGAAGCTTTCTTT. This codes for CSVPGRRTEAFF.

This clone was counted between two and nine times. The chain is built from TRBV11-2 and TRBJ2-7, with 7 bases that match TRBD1. Germline CDR1 and CDR2: SGHAT and FQNNGV. The CDR3 totals 12 residues. V lost 5 bases and J lost 7; bases outside the gene matches: 5. CDR3 residues: CASSPGGREQYF. The CDR3 DNA sequence: TGTGCCAGCAGCCCAGGGGGTCGTGAGCAGTACTTC.

CDR3 coding DNA: TGTGCCAGCAGCTCCTCCGACTACGGCGACTACGAGCAGTACTTC. Residues: CASSSSDYGDYEQYF. The gene calls are TRBV7-2 and TRBJ2-7, with D possibly being TRBD2 (5 bases). Germline values: CDR1 SGHTA, CDR2 FQGNSA. V was cut by 4 bases and J by 3 bases, with 16 bases left in between. This CDR3 has 15 amino acids.

This chain connects TRBV18 to TRBJ1-5; 7 bases fit TRBD1. Germline CDR1 is KGHSH and CDR2 is LQKENI. After removal of 3 bases from V and 4 bases from J, the junction contained 6 bases not matched to a gene. The CDR3 extends over 15 amino acids. CDR3 bases: TGTGCCAGCTCACCGCGGGACAGCGTTAATCAGCCCCAGCATTTT. It encodes CASSPRDSVNQPQHF.

This clone was seen a handful of times. The chain recombines TRBV19 with TRBJ1-1; D is undetermined. V was shortened by 3 bases and J by 4 bases, with 15 bases between the two germline ends. CDR1 is LNHDA and CDR2 is SQIVND in the germline V gene (reference sequence). The CDR3 extends over 15 amino acids. CDR3 sequence (DNA): TGTGCCAGTAGTATTCGGGGTAGCGGCGGCACTGAAGCTTTCTTT. Translated: CASSIRGSGGTEAFF.

This rearrangement joins TRBV29-1 to TRBJ2-7; TRBD1 is a possible D gene (9 bases). V lost 7 bases, J lost 3 bases, and 19 bases lay in between. CDR3 length: 14 residues. Germline lookup yields CDR1 SQVTM and CDR2 ANQGSEA. For the CDR3, the DNA is TGCAGCGCCCTACAGGGGGCGGGAGGCTACGAGCAGTACTTC. Translation gives CSALQGAGGYEQYF.

This clone was seen a few times. The genes are TRBV18 and TRBJ2-1; D not certain. The CDR3 totals 13 residues. CDR1 and CDR2 (germline): KGHSH, LQKENI. V lost 5 bases and J 5 bases, leaving 10 bases between the germline ends. The CDR3 reads CASSTQENNEQFF. The DNA for the CDR3 is TGTGCCAGCTCAACCCAGGAAAACAATGAGCAGTTCTTC.

A few counts support this clone. The chain couples TRBV6-5 to TRBJ2-1, with 7 bases lining up with TRBD2. Germline values: CDR1 MNHEY, CDR2 SVGAGI. Trimming at V came to 5 bases and at J to 2 bases, leaving 6 bases not matched to a gene. This CDR3 contains 15 residues. This CDR3 reads CASSTSEPTYNEQFF. CDR3 coding DNA: TGTGCCAGCAGTACTAGCGAACCGACCTACAATGAGCAGTTCTTC.

The chain recombines TRBV7-2 with TRBJ2-7, with TRBD1 as a possible D gene (6 bases). The CDR3 has 11 amino acids. CDR1 is SGHTA, CDR2 FQGNSA, per germline. V dropped 5 bases and J dropped 6 bases, with 8 bases sitting between them. The CDR3 reads CASSNRVEQYF. In DNA, the CDR3 is TGTGCCAGCAGCAACAGGGTCGAGCAGTACTTC.

The chain is built from TRBV6-5 and TRBJ1-2, with TRBD1 as a possible D gene (6 bases). Germline-derived CDR1 and CDR2 are MNHEY and SVGAGI. CDR3 length: 16 amino acids. The V and J ends lost 2 bases and 4 bases respectively, with 17 bases between them. The CDR3 region has the DNA TGTGCCAGCAGTTACGGGGTGGCCTTGGGGGCCTATGGCTACACCTTC. It codes for CASSYGVALGAYGYTF.

V and J are TRBV2 and TRBJ1-1, with 7 bases lining up with TRBD1. The CDR3 is 14 amino acids. V trimming: 7 bases; J trimming: 4 bases; junction bases outside the gene matches: 9. The germline V gene encodes CDR1 SNHLY and CDR2 FYNNEI. The CDR3 region is CASNPRRQGTEAFF. The CDR3 DNA reads TGTGCCAGCAACCCCCGGCGACAGGGCACTGAAGCTTTCTTT.

The rearrangement links TRBV29-1 to TRBJ2-1, with D possibly matching TRBD2 (5 bases). The CDR3 length is 12 residues. Germline V CDR1 and CDR2: SQVTM, ANQGSEA. Trimming left V 4 bases short and J 9 bases short, with 13 bases between. In nucleotides, the CDR3 is TGCAGCGTTGTGTTTACCCGGGGTGAGCAGTTCTTC. Its protein product is CSVVFTRGEQFF.

This rearrangement joins TRBV19 to TRBJ2-7; D perhaps matches TRBD1 (6 bases). V lost 3 bases and J lost 2, with 11 bases in between. This CDR3 has 14 amino acids. Germline values: CDR1 LNHDA, CDR2 SQIVND (reference sequence). The CDR3 region is CASSMLGATYEQYF. CDR3 coding DNA: TGTGCCAGTAGTATGCTGGGGGCCACCTACGAGCAGTACTTC. Using reference TRBV19 and TRBJ2-7 for the parts outside the CDR3, the full variable domain is DGGITQSPKYLFRKEGQNVTLSCEQNLNHDAMYWYRQDPGQGLRLIYYSQIVNDFQKGDIAEGYSVSREKKESFPLTVTSAQKNPTAFYLCASSMLGATYEQYFGPGTRLTVT.

This clone turned up a few times. The chain links TRBV19 to TRBJ1-2, with TRBD1 matching over 8 bases. V dropped 9 bases and J dropped 4; count of bases not matched to a gene: 1. In germline, CDR1 is LNHDA, CDR2 SQIVND (reference sequence). This CDR3 has 11 residues. The chain's CDR3 is CASGTGYGYTF. In DNA, the CDR3 is TGTGCCAGCGGGACAGGCTATGGCTACACCTTC.

This clone was counted between two and nine times. Other DNA sequences within the sample encode an identical CDR3. The chain combines TRBV7-2 with TRBJ2-7; TRBD2 might be the D (6 bases). The CDR3 is 15 residues long. The germline V gene encodes CDR1 SGHTA and CDR2 FQGNSA. Trimming removed 0 bases from V and 0 bases from J, with 9 bases in between. The CDR3 region has the DNA TGTGCCAGCAGCTTAGCGCTCGGGAGCTCCTACGAGCAGTACTTC. Translated, it gives CASSLALGSSYEQYF.

This clone was counted between two and nine times. The chain combines TRBV28 with TRBJ2-7; 10 bases line up with TRBD1. V lost 7 bases to trimming and J lost 6 bases; unmatched junction nucleotides: 9. Looked up from germline, CDR1 is MDHEN and CDR2 is SYDVKM. The CDR3 spans 14 residues. The DNA for the CDR3 is TGTGCCAGCACCCGAGGGACAGGGGTTACCGAGCAGTACTTC. Encoded protein: CASTRGTGVTEQYF.

J is TRBJ2-5 and V is TRBV5-6, with D uncertain. Germline lookup yields CDR1 SGHDT and CDR2 YYEEEE. The V end was cut by 0 bases, the J end by 0 bases, with 6 bases between. This CDR3 has 14 amino acids. CDR3 nucleotide sequence: TGTGCCAGCAGCTTGGGCCGGGACCAAGAGACCCAGTACTTC. It yields the protein CASSLGRDQETQYF.

This clone was seen more than once but under ten times. V and J are TRBV18 and TRBJ2-2; TRBD2 is a possible D gene (5 bases). From germline, CDR1 is KGHSH and CDR2 LQKENI. The CDR3 spans 14 residues. Trimming removed 0 bases from V and 7 bases from J, with 9 bases in between. This chain's CDR3 is CASSPPAGSGELFF. The DNA for the CDR3 is TGTGCCAGCTCACCACCGGCGGGTAGCGGGGAGCTGTTTTTT. Based on the CDR3 plus reference TRBV18 and TRBJ2-2, the full variable domain is NAGVMQNPRHLVRRRGQEARLRCSPMKGHSHVYWYRQLPEEGLKFMVYLQKENIIDESGMPKERFSAEFPKEGPSILRIQQVVRGDSAAYFCASSPPAGSGELFFGEGSRLTVL.

This rearrangement joins TRBV7-2 to TRBJ2-6; D gene unclear. The V end lost 8 bases, the J end lost 0 bases, and 11 bases lay between the germline ends. Germline V CDR1 and CDR2: SGHTA, FQGNSA. The CDR3 has 15 residues. The CDR3 nucleotides read TGTGCCAGCCTAACGTGGTCCTCTGGGGCCAACGTCCTGACTTTC. Translated: CASLTWSSGANVLTF.